Below are 17 T cell receptor beta chains sequenced from a single sample in a study of blood T cell repertoires in COVID-19. TCRdb keeps only in-frame clones here, not all; method: immunoSEQ multiplex PCR. Among about 120,000 clones, about 86% were seen once, and the ten largest hold about 7.4%. The sample consisted of peripheral blood. These receptors were taken from a man in his 70s who had recovered from COVID-19.

Here the CDR3 DNA reads TGTGCCAGCAGTTTATCCGGAAAACTGTTTTTT. This gives the protein CASSLSGKLFF. The genes are TRBV12-3 or TRBV12-4 and TRBJ1-4; no clear D. The CDR3 consists of 11 residues. The germline V and J ends were trimmed by 2 bases and 10 bases, with 5 bases remaining between them.

This chain uses TRBV4-1 with TRBJ1-3; D is possibly TRBD1 (5 bases). The CDR3 is 16 amino acids. Deletions cut 1 base from V and 0 bases from J, with 10 bases between. CDR1 is MGHRA and CDR2 is YSYEKL in the germline V gene. CDR3 bases: TGCGCCAGCAGCCAAGTTAGCGGGGGCTCTGGAAACACCATATATTTT. Its protein product is CASSQVSGGSGNTIYF.

This sequence joins TRBV3-1 (or the pseudogene TRBV3-2) and TRBJ2-2, with TRBD2 matching 15 bases. Per germline, CDR1 LGHDT and CDR2 YNNKEL (reference sequence). The V segment lost 5 bases and the J segment 7 bases; nucleotides outside the gene matches: 5. The CDR3 extends over 16 amino acids. This CDR3 reads CASSSRTSGGVGELFF. The CDR3 DNA is TGTGCCAGCAGCTCTCGGACTAGCGGGGGGGTCGGGGAGCTGTTTTTT.

This chain links TRBV19 with TRBJ1-2; 9 positions agree with TRBD1. CDR3 length: 13 amino acids. V lost 4 bases to trimming and J lost 4 bases; unmatched junction nucleotides: 1. Germline lookup yields CDR1 LNHDA and CDR2 SQIVND (reference sequence). The CDR3 coding sequence is TGTGCCAGTAGTACGGGACAGGGCTATGGCTACACCTTC. It translates to CASSTGQGYGYTF. Complete variable domain (other parts from reference TRBV19 and TRBJ1-2): DGGITQSPKYLFRKEGQNVTLSCEQNLNHDAMYWYRQDPGQGLRLIYYSQIVNDFQKGDIAEGYSVSREKKESFPLTVTSAQKNPTAFYLCASSTGQGYGYTFGSGTRLTVV.

The chain joins TRBV18 to TRBJ2-3; D unclear. Germline V lookup: CDR1 KGHSH, CDR2 LQKENI. The CDR3 spans 13 residues. V was clipped by 3 bases and J by 0 bases, with 4 bases between them. CDR3 bases: TGTGCCAGCTCACCCCAGAGCACAGATACGCAGTATTTT. Protein product: CASSPQSTDTQYF.

J is TRBJ1-1 and V is TRBV3-1 (or the pseudogene TRBV3-2); D gene ambiguous. The CDR3 sequence is 15 residues long. Germline CDR1 is LGHDT and CDR2 is YNNKEL (reference sequence). The V end was cut by 1 base, the J end by 2 bases, with 11 bases between. The CDR3 region is CASSQGGQANTEAFF. CDR3 bases: TGTGCCAGCAGCCAAGGTGGGCAGGCCAACACTGAAGCTTTCTTT.

This clone occurred a few times. The chain carries TRBV2 and TRBJ2-7; 7 bases are shared with TRBD1. Germline assignment: CDR1 SNHLY and CDR2 FYNNEI. V was pared by 4 bases and J by 6 bases, with 9 bases of the junction left unmatched. The CDR3 extends over 14 amino acids. CDR3 sequence (DNA): TGTGCCAGCAGTGGCCCCCAGGGGGTAGGCGAGCAGTACTTC. Translated: CASSGPQGVGEQYF.

This clone has more than one count but fewer than ten. DNA of the CDR3: TGTGCCAGCAGCCACCGGGACAGCAGGTCCCAGTACTTC. Amino acid sequence: CASSHRDSRSQYF. This chain connects TRBV27 to TRBJ2-5, with 7 bases fitting TRBD1. The CDR3 is made up of 13 amino acids. CDR1 MNHEY and CDR2 SMNVEV come from the germline V gene (reference sequence). Trimming took 6 bases from V and 9 from J; bases not matched to a gene: 10.

The gene calls are TRBV6-1 and TRBJ2-3, with TRBD2 matching over 7 bases. Germline loops: CDR1 MNHNS, CDR2 SASEGT. The length of the CDR3 is 16 residues. V gave up 3 bases and J gave up 0 bases; unmatched junction bases: 6. The CDR3 region is CASSDLAGSSTDTQYF. CDR3 sequence (DNA): TGTGCCAGCAGTGATTTAGCGGGCTCTAGCACAGATACGCAGTATTTT.

The chain has TRBV6-5 and TRBJ1-5; D call uncertain. Between the trimmed V and J ends, which lost 2 bases and 7 bases, there was a span of 6 bases. The germline CDR1 and CDR2 sequences are MNHEY and SVGAGI. The CDR3 totals 12 residues. The CDR3 DNA sequence: TGTGCCAGCAGTTACGGGCACCAGCCCCAGCATTTT. Translated: CASSYGHQPQHF.

The chain combines TRBV6-6 with TRBJ2-1; D unclear. CDR3 length equals 12 residues. Germline V gene lookup returns CDR1 MNHNY and CDR2 SVGAGI (reference sequence). V lost 4 bases and J lost 5, with 6 bases in between. CDR3 DNA: TGTGCCAGCAGTTTTAGCCACAATGAGCAGTTCTTC. This encodes CASSFSHNEQFF.

The chain carries TRBV7-2 and TRBJ2-5; a possible D gene is TRBD1 (6 bases). From germline, CDR1 is SGHTA and CDR2 FQGNSA. The CDR3 covers 15 residues. The V end was cut by 0 bases, the J end by 7 bases, with 15 bases between. The CDR3 sequence: CASSLASGRGRTQYF. The CDR3 nucleotides are TGTGCCAGCAGCTTAGCGAGCGGCAGGGGAAGGACCCAGTACTTC. Full variable domain (outside the CDR3, taken from reference TRBV7-2 and TRBJ2-5): GAGVSQSPSNKVTEKGKDVELRCDPISGHTALYWYRQSLGQGLEFLIYFQGNSAPDKSGLPSDRFSAERTGGSVSTLTIQRTQQEDSAVYLCASSLASGRGRTQYFGPGTRLLVL.

The rearrangement links TRBV11-2 to TRBJ1-1, with 8 positions matching TRBD1. CDR1 SGHAT and CDR2 FQNNGV come from the germline V gene. V was pared by 4 bases and J by 7 bases, with 5 bases of the junction left unmatched. This CDR3 comprises 13 residues. The CDR3, as DNA: TGTGCCAGCAGCTCGGGACAGGTGGGTGAAGCTTTCTTT. Protein sequence: CASSSGQVGEAFF. Full variable domain (missing parts from reference TRBV11-2 and TRBJ1-1): EAGVAQSPRYKIIEKRQSVAFWCNPISGHATLYWYQQILGQGPKLLIQFQNNGVVDDSQLPKDRFSAERLKGVDSTLKIQPAKLEDSAVYLCASSSGQVGEAFFGQGTRLTVV.

The chain combines TRBV5-1 with TRBJ2-7; 8 positions match TRBD1. Germline V gene data show CDR1 as SGHRS and CDR2 as YFSETQ. This CDR3 is built from 14 residues. Trimming removed 0 bases from V and 4 bases from J; junction bases left unmatched: 3. The CDR3 is CASSLEQGVYEQYF. The CDR3 DNA reads TGCGCCAGCAGCTTGGAACAGGGGGTGTACGAGCAGTACTTC.

The chain joins TRBV5-4 to TRBJ1-2; 9 nucleotides match TRBD1. CDR1 and CDR2 from the germline V gene are SGHNT and YYREEE (reference sequence). The CDR3 spans 17 residues. The ends lost 0 bases at V and 4 bases at J; junction bases unmatched: 10. The CDR3 spells CASSLGTTGGAGYGYTF. The CDR3 DNA is TGTGCCAGCAGCTTGGGCACAACAGGGGGCGCTGGCTATGGCTACACCTTC.

This rearrangement joins TRBV11-3 to TRBJ2-1; TRBD1 matches at 9 bases. CDR1 and CDR2 from the germline V gene are SGHNT and YENEEA. The CDR3 sequence is 14 residues long. V dropped 5 bases and J dropped 10; count of bases not matched to a gene: 9. The CDR3 loop is CASSPGQGDVEQFF. CDR3 DNA: TGTGCCAGCAGCCCGGGACAGGGTGACGTAGAGCAGTTCTTC.

This clone occurred once. The CDR3 DNA is TGTGCCAGTACCCAGGGGTCTTCTGGAAACACCATATATTTT. The encoded protein is CASTQGSSGNTIYF. The chain uses TRBV19 and TRBJ1-3; weak D call: TRBD1 (6 bases). The CDR3 runs to 14 residues. Trimming pared 7 bases from V and 1 base from J, leaving 11 bases between. From germline, CDR1 is LNHDA and CDR2 SQIVND (reference sequence).